This T cell receptor (beta chain) was sequenced during a study of blood T cell repertoires in COVID-19. In the original processing: Quantification of nucleated cells was approximated via reference gene primer amplification. The data were produced by immunoSEQ multiplex PCR, yet TCRdb's version contains in-frame clones alone and is incomplete. The V and J calls and clone size are taken from that table; D and trimming were inferred from the DNA. Seen here are 300,000 to 350,000 clones, under 90% observed once, and the top ten hold over 9%. This CDR3 contains 16 residues. Between the trimmed V and J ends, which lost 6 bases and 0 bases, there was a span of 18 bases. Germline V gives CDR1 SGHTA, CDR2 FQGNSA.

The origin of this receptor is a woman in her thirties who had recovered from COVID-19. The chain employs TRBV7-2 and TRBJ2-7; possible D gene TRBD2, 6 bases. Sequencing was done on a sample of PBMCs or T cells enriched from blood (not recorded which). DNA for the CDR3: TGTGCCAGCAGATTAATAGCGGCCGACATCTCCTACGAGCAGTACTTC. Its translation is CASRLIAADISYEQYF.